This T cell receptor beta chain is from a study of beta chain features in type 1 diabetes. Expressed TCRB transcripts were sequenced because the isolated RNA had all been reverse transcribed beforehand. Produced via immunoSEQ multiplex PCR; TCRdb's table is partial and in-frame only. This table holds under 900,000 clones, 17% found once. This clone was detected only a few times. V lost 7 bases and J lost 5; bases outside the gene matches: 6. In germline, CDR1 is MDHEN, CDR2 SYDVKM. The CDR3 loop spans 13 amino acids. The collection from each donor was one heparinised blood draw averaging about 116 mL. The sequencing sample was made of naive CD4+ T cells from blood. This chain joins TRBV28 and TRBJ1-2, with 8 bases matching TRBD1. The receptor's source is a woman between 18 and 29 years old in good health. The CDR3, as DNA: TGTGCCAGCACGGACCGGACAGGGTATGGCTACACCTTC. It specifies CASTDRTGYGYTF.